The clone carrying this T cell receptor beta chain has a handful of counts. Its antigen is currently unknown. These data belong to a study of T cell clonality in common variable immunodeficiency. Study conclusions and caveats: In common variable immunodeficiency, TCR beta chains reportedly carried fewer deletions and N-nucleotide insertions.

Patients had low serum IgG, IgA and/or IgM and specific antibody deficiency. CVID subjects had received replacement immunoglobulin for at least one year. Some clones are missing from TCRdb's copy, which holds only in-frame ones; the method was immunoSEQ multiplex PCR. The sample shows 16,000 or so clones, none of them appearing just once. The sequence was collected from a human donor with common variable immunodeficiency. Sequenced: peripheral blood mononuclear cells.

The DNA read from the CDR3 is TGTGCCAGCAGCTTTGGGGGCCGGGGGGGGTATACG. Amino acid sequence: CASSFGGRGGYT. Given in full, the CDR3 is CASSFGGRGGYTQYF. The V and J genes are TRBV7-2 and TRBJ2-3; 8 bases fit TRBD2. The sequenced fragment ends 3 residues before the CDR3 boundary, so the rest is inferred from the germline J gene. Germline trimming cut 3 bases from V and 7 bases from J; bases unmatched to any gene: 9. The length of the CDR3 is 15 residues. In germline, CDR1 is SGHTA, CDR2 FQGNSA.